This TCR beta chain was sequenced during a study of technical replicates of blood from several donors. Assay used: immunoSEQ multiplex PCR; TCRdb lists only in-frame clones, some missing. The sample lists nearly 80,000 clones, around 90% occurring once. This receptor was identified in a human donor in good health. The sequencing input was T cells isolated from PBMCs.

The CDR3 DNA is TGTGCCAGCAGAAGAGACAGGGGAGATACGCAGTATTTT. Its translation: CASRRDRGDTQYF. The V and J genes are TRBV27 and TRBJ2-3; TRBD1 aligns across 8 bases. The V and J ends lost 6 bases and 5 bases, in that order; junction bases with no gene match: 4. CDR3 length equals 13 residues. CDR1 is MNHEY, CDR2 SMNVEV, per germline (reference sequence).